A selection of T cell receptor beta chains follows, all from one sample in a study of CXCR3-negative and CXCR3-positive naive CD8 T cells. Using the 5' RACE reads, TCRdb records one entry per CDR3 protein without DNA. The sample table includes under 85,000 distinct CDR3 sequences. The specimen sequenced was naive CXCR3+ CD8+ T cells from blood. All receptors derive from a human donor in good health. Some clones in this sample may be carry-over from other donors' samples. The CDR3 runs from the conserved cysteine through the conserved F or W. Fields, in order: J gene, V gene, CDR3 protein.

J gene: TRBJ2-5
V gene: TRBV6-6
CDR3 protein: CASSPEVGSYQETQYF

J gene: TRBJ2-1
V gene: TRBV11-1
CDR3 protein: CASSRYNEQFF

J gene: TRBJ2-7
V gene: TRBV4-3
CDR3 protein: CASSQDVVRGTYEQYF

J gene: TRBJ2-6
V gene: TRBV28
CDR3 protein: CASSLQGMTGANVLTF

J gene: TRBJ2-6
V gene: TRBV20-1
CDR3 protein: CSARVLSGQYFPGANVLTF

J gene: TRBJ2-3
V gene: TRBV11-2
CDR3 protein: CASSLDQWDSVTDTQYF

J gene: TRBJ1-2
V gene: TRBV19
CDR3 protein: CASSIEGTNYGYTF

J gene: TRBJ2-7
V gene: TRBV7-9
CDR3 protein: CASSLRDLEQYF

J gene: TRBJ1-3
V gene: TRBV5-1
CDR3 protein: CASSLAPTGETGNTIYF

J gene: TRBJ1-1
V gene: TRBV6-6
CDR3 protein: CASSYSMGQLNAEAFF

J gene: TRBJ1-1
V gene: TRBV14
CDR3 protein: CASSQGTGAPEAFF